This TCR beta chain was documented in a study of Ad26.COV2.S vaccination and SARS-CoV-2 variants. Turning to the study itself: In the COV1001 trial, the donor was in the Ad26.COV2.S arm. Administration of Ad26.COV2.S was intramuscular, either once or twice 56 days apart.

Sequenced by immunoSEQ multiplex PCR; TCRdb stores in-frame clones only, minus some. The data contain hundreds of thousands of clones, 70% to 90% of them seen just once; the ten biggest clones take up 2.5% to 3.5%. Treatment given: some 20 received Ad26.COV2.S at low or high dose, single or two shots; about 5 received placebo; per-sample allocation not given. The investigators took samples on day 63 after the first vaccine or placebo injection. Broader study findings: Total T cell responses were possibly underestimated by TCR breadth and depth analyses.

A word on this clone: Its matching antigen is unknown.

The CDR3 has 14 amino acids. CDR1 and CDR2 from the germline V gene are MNHEY and SVGAGI. The ends were cut back, 7 bases at V and 3 bases at J, with 12 bases in the middle. The chain uses TRBV6-5 and TRBJ2-2; TRBD1 might be the D (5 bases). The sequence came from a person between 18 and 59 years old who received the Ad26.COV2.S COVID-19 vaccine or a placebo. The specimen comprised peripheral blood, sampled in a trial of Ad26.COV2.S vaccine versus placebo. The CDR3 loop reads CASMRWGDTGELFF. The CDR3 nucleotides read TGTGCCAGCATGCGGTGGGGCGACACCGGGGAGCTGTTTTTT.